A single sample gave rise to the 30 T cell receptor beta chains below, sequenced in a study of T cell responses to AZD1222 COVID-19 vaccine. The table came from immunoSEQ multiplex PCR; TCRdb's copy has only in-frame clones and leaves some out. This table has about 170,000 clones, approximately 90% appearing once. The source material was peripheral blood, sampled on day 0 of AZD1222 vaccination. All receptors derive from an adult in good health.

This rearrangement joins TRBV7-2 to TRBJ1-3; D may be TRBD1 (5 bases). The germline V and J ends were trimmed by 3 bases and 0 bases, with 9 bases remaining between them. Germline V gives CDR1 SGHTA, CDR2 FQGNSA. This CDR3 has 15 residues. The CDR3 is CASSFRQNSGNTIYF. The CDR3 nucleotides read TGTGCCAGCAGCTTCAGACAGAACTCTGGAAACACCATATATTTT. Variable domain in full (rest from reference TRBV7-2 and TRBJ1-3): GAGVSQSPSNKVTEKGKDVELRCDPISGHTALYWYRQSLGQGLEFLIYFQGNSAPDKSGLPSDRFSAERTGGSVSTLTIQRTQQEDSAVYLCASSFRQNSGNTIYFGEGSWLTVV.

CDR3 DNA: TGCGCCAGCAGCCAAGTACTAACTAGCGGGGGAAAGCGCACAGATACGCAGTATTTT. It yields the protein CASSQVLTSGGKRTDTQYF. The chain uses TRBV4-3 and TRBJ2-3; 11 bases map to TRBD2. CDR3 length equals 19 residues. Trimming cost V 1 base and J 1 base; bases outside gene matches: 10. CDR1 and CDR2 (germline): LGHNA, YSLEER.

The gene calls are TRBV28 and TRBJ2-2; D gene uncertain. Germline V gene lookup returns CDR1 MDHEN and CDR2 SYDVKM. The CDR3 extends over 14 amino acids. V was trimmed by 1 base and J by 1 base, leaving 4 bases between them. Here the CDR3 reads CASSLSGNTGELFF. CDR3 nucleotides: TGTGCCAGCAGTTTATCAGGGAACACCGGGGAGCTGTTTTTT.

This sequence joins TRBV21-1 and TRBJ2-4; the DNA was not used to check the table's D call, TRBD1. TRBV21-1 is a pseudogene segment. There are 14 residues in the CDR3. In DNA, the CDR3 is TGTGCCAGCAGCAAAGGGGGACAGAGTCCCATTCAGTACTTC. Translating it yields CASSKGGQSPIQYF.

This rearrangement joins TRBV5-1 to TRBJ1-2, with D perhaps TRBD1 (5 bases). The germline gives CDR1 SGHRS, CDR2 YFSETQ. V dropped 3 bases and J dropped 8 bases, with 20 bases sitting between them. The CDR3 sequence is 15 residues long. The CDR3 DNA reads as TGCGCCAGCAGCTGGGGGAGTTCCGTGGTTGAGGGCTACACCTTC. The encoded protein is CASSWGSSVVEGYTF.

The chain carries TRBV25-1 and TRBJ1-2; no firm D call. The CDR3 has 11 amino acids. V lost 5 bases to trimming and J lost 1 base, with 2 bases between them. The germline V gene encodes CDR1 MGHDK and CDR2 SYGVNS. The CDR3 nucleotides are TGTGCCAGCAGTCGTAACTATGGCTACACCTTC. Protein sequence: CASSRNYGYTF.

This chain uses TRBV11-2 with TRBJ2-2, with D possibly being TRBD1 (6 bases). This CDR3 has 16 amino acids. Trimming removed 5 bases at V and 2 bases at J, with 15 bases between. Germline V gene sequence: CDR1 SGHAT, CDR2 FQNNGV. The CDR3 reads CASSQRTVLNTGELFF. DNA for the CDR3: TGTGCCAGCAGCCAAAGGACAGTTCTAAACACCGGGGAGCTGTTTTTT. Full variable domain (remainder filled in from reference TRBV11-2 and TRBJ2-2): EAGVAQSPRYKIIEKRQSVAFWCNPISGHATLYWYQQILGQGPKLLIQFQNNGVVDDSQLPKDRFSAERLKGVDSTLKIQPAKLEDSAVYLCASSQRTVLNTGELFFGEGSRLTVL.

This chain links TRBV27 with TRBJ1-4, with a weak D call TRBD1 (6 bases). CDR1 MNHEY and CDR2 SMNVEV come from the germline V gene (reference sequence). V lost 6 bases and J lost 4, with 12 bases in between. The CDR3 is 14 residues long. The CDR3 DNA is TGTGCCAGCAGGGTAGGACAGTATAATGAAAAACTGTTTTTT. Its translation is CASRVGQYNEKLFF.

The rearrangement links TRBV9 to TRBJ2-7; 7 bases match TRBD1. This CDR3 is built from 14 residues. Germline values: CDR1 SGDLS, CDR2 YYNGEE. V shed 4 bases and J 5 bases; nucleotides not matched to a gene: 9. CDR3 protein: CASSKGALSNEQYF. In DNA form, the CDR3 reads TGTGCCAGCAGCAAGGGGGCGTTGAGCAACGAGCAGTACTTC.

This sequence joins TRBV7-2 and TRBJ2-2; 10 bases line up with TRBD2. Germline lookup yields CDR1 SGHTA and CDR2 FQGNSA. V was pared by 1 base and J by 5 bases, with 4 bases of the junction left unmatched. This CDR3 is 16 amino acids long. In nucleotides, the CDR3 is TGTGCCAGCAGCTTAGTCTTGGGACTAGCGACCGGGGAGCTGTTTTTT. This translates into CASSLVLGLATGELFF. Full variable domain (remainder filled in from reference TRBV7-2 and TRBJ2-2): GAGVSQSPSNKVTEKGKDVELRCDPISGHTALYWYRQSLGQGLEFLIYFQGNSAPDKSGLPSDRFSAERTGGSVSTLTIQRTQQEDSAVYLCASSLVLGLATGELFFGEGSRLTVL.

V and J are TRBV5-1 and TRBJ1-2; no clear D. This CDR3 has 14 residues. V lost 3 bases and J lost 10, with 19 bases in between. Germline V gene data show CDR1 as SGHRS and CDR2 as YFSETQ. This CDR3 is CASSSQPGDPVYTF. In DNA form, the CDR3 reads TGCGCCAGCAGCTCCCAGCCCGGGGATCCTGTCTACACCTTC.

The V call is TRBV29-1, the J call TRBJ1-2; D may be TRBD1 (5 bases). V gave up 3 bases and J gave up 2 bases, with 16 bases separating them. This CDR3 spans 15 amino acids. Germline V gives CDR1 SQVTM, CDR2 ANQGSEA. The CDR3 DNA reads as TGCAGCGTTGAGGCACAGGTAGAATCGAACTATGGCTACACCTTC. Translating gives CSVEAQVESNYGYTF. Supplemented by reference TRBV29-1 and TRBJ1-2, the full variable domain reads SAVISQKPSRDICQRGTSLTIQCQVDSQVTMMFWYRQQPGQSLTLIATANQGSEATYESGFVIDKFPISRPNLTFSTLTVSNMSPEDSSIYLCSVEAQVESNYGYTFGSGTRLTVV.

The V call is TRBV6-4, the J call TRBJ2-7; D assignment may be TRBD1 or TRBD2 (6 bases each). This CDR3 contains 13 residues. V was cut by 4 bases and J by 2 bases, with 9 bases left in between. Germline values: CDR1 MRHNA, CDR2 SNTAGT. In DNA form, the CDR3 reads TGTGCCAGCAGTGGCGGGACACCCTACGAGCAGTACGTC. Translated: CASSGGTPYEQYV.

J is TRBJ2-2 and V is TRBV28, with D uncertain. CDR1 is MDHEN, CDR2 SYDVKM, per germline. The CDR3 runs 12 residues. V was cut by 1 base and J by 7 bases, with 4 bases left in between. The CDR3 protein is CASSLSLGELFF. The DNA for the CDR3 is TGTGCCAGCAGTTTATCACTCGGGGAGCTGTTTTTT.

The rearrangement joins TRBV9 to TRBJ1-3; D gene unclear. Germline loops: CDR1 SGDLS, CDR2 YYNGEE. This CDR3 is built from 16 residues. The V end lost 4 bases, the J end lost 2 bases, and 16 bases lay between the germline ends. The CDR3 reads CASSPKVAGAGNTIYF. In DNA form, the CDR3 reads TGTGCCAGCAGCCCGAAGGTGGCCGGGGCTGGAAACACCATATATTTT.

The chain links TRBV7-8 to TRBJ1-4; no clear D. Trimming shortened V by 5 bases and J by 14 bases, and 18 bases separated the two germline ends. This CDR3 comprises 13 residues. The germline CDR1 and CDR2 sequences are SGHVS and FQNEAQ. The CDR3 region has the DNA TGTGCCAGCAGCATAAACGGAGATTTTGGGCTGTTTTTT. Translation: CASSINGDFGLFF.

The V and J genes are TRBV7-2 and TRBJ2-3; 11 bases align to TRBD2. Unmatched junction bases numbered 4, after V lost 0 bases and J lost 5 bases. Germline V CDR1 and CDR2: SGHTA, FQGNSA. The CDR3 is 16 amino acids. CDR3 amino acids: CASSLASGGAIDTQYF. The CDR3 DNA reads TGTGCCAGCAGCTTAGCTAGCGGGGGGGCAATAGATACGCAGTATTTT.

The chain has TRBV7-9 and TRBJ1-5; perhaps TRBD1 as D (5 bases). The CDR3 has 17 residues. Per the germline V gene, CDR1 is SEHNR and CDR2 is FQNEAQ (reference sequence). V lost 1 base and J lost 0, with 13 bases in between. CDR3 sequence (DNA): TGTGCCAGCAGCTTAGGGTCAGGGAAGGGTAGCAATCAGCCCCAGCATTTT. Its translation: CASSLGSGKGSNQPQHF.

This chain joins TRBV5-1 and TRBJ2-7, with unresolved D. The CDR3 covers 15 residues. Per the germline V gene, CDR1 is SGHRS and CDR2 is YFSETQ. V was trimmed by 4 bases and J by 0 bases, leaving 14 bases between them. The CDR3 bases are TGCGCCAGCAGCCCCGGGCTTGAGAGCTCCTACGAGCAGTACGTC. Amino acids: CASSPGLESSYEQYV.

The V and J genes are TRBV12-3 or TRBV12-4 and TRBJ1-1; D is uncertain. The CDR3 contains 13 residues. V lost 7 bases and J lost 1, with 10 bases in between. DNA of the CDR3: TGTGCCAGCATGCATAACCCGAACACTGAAGCTTTCTTT. This translates into CASMHNPNTEAFF.

This clone has just a few counts. The chain uses TRBV5-1 and TRBJ2-6, with TRBD1 matching over 10 bases. The V and J ends lost 5 bases and 2 bases, in that order; junction bases with no gene match: 7. The CDR3 spans 17 residues. Germline V gene sequence: CDR1 SGHRS, CDR2 YFSETQ. The CDR3 spells CASSILDRGAGANVLTF. In nucleotides, the CDR3 is TGCGCCAGCAGTATATTGGACAGGGGGGCTGGGGCCAACGTCCTGACTTTC. Based on the CDR3 plus reference TRBV5-1 and TRBJ2-6, the full variable domain is KAGVTQTPRYLIKTRGQQVTLSCSPISGHRSVSWYQQTPGQGLQFLFEYFSETQRNKGNFPGRFSGRQFSNSRSEMNVSTLELGDSALYLCASSILDRGAGANVLTFGAGSRLTVL.

This clone occurred once. V usage is TRBV5-1 and J usage is TRBJ2-2; a weak D match, TRBD2 (6 bases). CDR1 SGHRS and CDR2 YFSETQ come from the germline V gene. V was cut by 6 bases and J by 1 base, with 13 bases left in between. The CDR3 consists of 15 residues. CDR3 loop: CASTKWGENTGELFF. CDR3 bases: TGCGCCAGCACCAAATGGGGGGAGAACACCGGGGAGCTGTTTTTT.

The chain couples TRBV5-1 to TRBJ2-7; no clear D. V was clipped by 4 bases and J by 5 bases, with 13 bases between them. The length of the CDR3 is 13 residues. Germline V CDR1 and CDR2: SGHRS, YFSETQ. The CDR3 reads CASSTPQGHEQYF. As DNA, the CDR3 is TGCGCCAGCAGCACGCCTCAAGGCCACGAGCAGTACTTC.

V is TRBV10-3 and J is TRBJ1-5, with D possibly TRBD1 on 5 matching bases. Trimming cost V 10 bases and J 2 bases, with 24 bases left between them. Germline assignment: CDR1 ENHRY and CDR2 SYGVKD. This CDR3 region has 17 residues. Written as DNA, the CDR3 is TGTGCCACCGCTCCCCGGGGCACCCTAGCGGGCAATCAGCCCCAGCATTTT. Translated: CATAPRGTLAGNQPQHF.

V gene TRBV7-9 combines with J gene TRBJ2-1, with 10 bases fitting TRBD2. The length of the CDR3 is 15 residues. Germline loops: CDR1 SEHNR, CDR2 FQNEAQ (reference sequence). With 5 bases clipped from V and 6 bases from J, the junction kept 7 bases outside the gene matches. For the CDR3, the DNA is TGTGCCAGCAGCCGAGCGGGGGGGCCATCCAATGAGCAGTTCTTC. This codes for CASSRAGGPSNEQFF.

The V and J genes are TRBV4-3 and TRBJ2-4, with 8 bases matching TRBD1. This CDR3 has 15 residues. Trimming cost V 4 bases and J 2 bases; bases outside gene matches: 4. CDR1 is LGHNA and CDR2 is YSLEER in the germline V gene. The CDR3 nucleotides read TGCGCCAGCAGCCCCTGGACAGGGACCAAAAACATTCAGTACTTC. As protein: CASSPWTGTKNIQYF.

The rearrangement joins TRBV29-1 to TRBJ1-1; no definite D call. The CDR3 is 13 residues long. Trimming removed 2 bases at V and 0 bases at J, with 7 bases between. Germline CDR1 is SQVTM and CDR2 is ANQGSEA. CDR3 in DNA: TGCAGCGTTGAATTGAGGTTGAACACTGAAGCTTTCTTT. It encodes CSVELRLNTEAFF.

This clone was seen only once. The chain recombines TRBV5-6 with TRBJ2-7; 7 bases fit TRBD1. Germline-derived CDR1 and CDR2 are SGHDT and YYEEEE. The CDR3 contains 14 residues. Losses at the gene ends were 4 bases for V and 5 bases for J; bases not matched to a gene: 9. CDR3 region: CASSIIDRDHEQYF. The CDR3 DNA reads TGTGCCAGCAGCATCATCGACAGGGATCACGAGCAGTACTTC.

Concerning this clone: Other nucleotide sequences from this sample produce the same CDR3. The CDR3 loop is CASSYSGTGSEKLFF. The CDR3 DNA reads TGTGCCAGCAGTTACTCCGGGACAGGGAGCGAAAAACTGTTTTTT. V and J are TRBV6-5 and TRBJ1-4, with 9 bases matching TRBD1. J gave up 8 bases and V 0 bases, and 4 bases lay outside the gene matches. The CDR3 contains 15 residues. Germline V gene data show CDR1 as MNHEY and CDR2 as SVGAGI.

The CDR3 spells CASSLGSRGSTDTQYF. Written as DNA, the CDR3 is TGCGCCAGCAGCTTGGGAAGCAGGGGGAGCACAGATACGCAGTATTTT. The chain uses TRBV5-1 and TRBJ2-3; 7 bases map to TRBD1. Germline CDR1 is SGHRS and CDR2 is YFSETQ. Trimming took 0 bases from V and 0 from J; bases not matched to a gene: 4. The CDR3 sequence is 16 residues long.